These 19 T cell receptor beta chains originate from one sample sequenced in a study of T cell responses to AZD1222 COVID-19 vaccine. The data were produced by immunoSEQ multiplex PCR, yet TCRdb's version contains in-frame clones alone and is incomplete. This table has 90,000 to 150,000 clones, 86% appearing once. Sequenced material: peripheral blood, taken 28 days after the second AZD1222 dose. Source of these receptors: an adult who received the AZD1222 COVID-19 vaccine.

The gene calls are TRBV9 and TRBJ1-2; D unclear. The ends were cut back, 2 bases at V and 8 bases at J, with 13 bases in the middle. The CDR3 is 13 amino acids. Germline V gene lookup returns CDR1 SGDLS and CDR2 YYNGEE. CDR3 DNA: TGTGCCAGCAGCGTTTTCGGGGATACCGGCTACACCTTC. Its translation is CASSVFGDTGYTF.

J is TRBJ1-5 and V is TRBV18; no firm D call. This CDR3 spans 13 amino acids. The V end lost 2 bases, the J end lost 1 base, and 3 bases lay between the germline ends. The germline CDR1 and CDR2 sequences are KGHSH and LQKENI. CDR3 protein: CASSPTSNQPQHF. DNA of the CDR3: TGTGCCAGCTCACCAACCAGCAATCAGCCCCAGCATTTT.

This CDR3 is CASSRGTSLAGYTF. The DNA of the CDR3 is TGTGCCAGCAGCCGAGGGACATCCCTTGCTGGCTACACCTTC. V is TRBV7-8 and J is TRBJ1-2; D possibly corresponds to TRBD1 (6 bases). The CDR3 sequence is 14 residues long. V lost 5 bases and J lost 7, with 17 bases in between. The V gene's germline CDR1 is SGHVS and CDR2 FQNEAQ.

The genes are TRBV30 and TRBJ2-2, with 11 bases that match TRBD2. The CDR3 is made up of 17 amino acids. Germline values: CDR1 GTSNPN, CDR2 SVGIG (reference sequence). The V and J ends lost 2 bases and 1 base, in that order; junction bases with no gene match: 6. The CDR3 DNA reads as TGTGCCTGGAGTTTAAACCTAGCGGGGGGGAACACCGGGGAGCTGTTTTTT. It translates to CAWSLNLAGGNTGELFF.

The chain has TRBV19 and TRBJ1-3; D gene ambiguous. Deletions cut 3 bases from V and 0 bases from J, with 12 bases between. This CDR3 spans 16 amino acids. The V gene's germline CDR1 is LNHDA and CDR2 SQIVND (reference sequence). CDR3 sequence reads: CASSIVPTSSGNTIYF. The DNA for the CDR3 is TGTGCCAGTAGTATCGTTCCGACGAGCTCTGGAAACACCATATATTTT.

This rearrangement joins TRBV4-1 to TRBJ1-5; tentative D call: TRBD1 (6 bases). Trimming left V 4 bases short and J 6 bases short, with 16 bases between. CDR1 is MGHRA, CDR2 YSYEKL, per germline. The CDR3 length is 15 residues. CDR3 DNA: TGCGCCAGCAGCCCTTCCTCAGGGGTAGCTCAGCCCCAGCATTTT. The encoded protein is CASSPSSGVAQPQHF.

V usage is TRBV19 and J usage is TRBJ2-7, with 7 bases that match TRBD2. Germline CDR1 is LNHDA and CDR2 is SQIVND (reference sequence). V lost 9 bases and J lost 4; bases outside the gene matches: 12. The CDR3 consists of 14 residues. CDR3 protein: CASGVGGSYYEQYF. Written as DNA, the CDR3 is TGTGCCAGCGGGGTGGGCGGGAGCTATTACGAGCAGTACTTC.

The chain employs TRBV20-1 and TRBJ2-7; 14 bases are a match to TRBD2. Germline lookup yields CDR1 DFQATT and CDR2 SNEGSKA (reference sequence). The junction had 6 bases not matched to a gene; V was cut back by 3 bases and J by 2 bases. The CDR3 extends over 16 amino acids. The DNA of the CDR3 is TGCAGTGCTAGTGGGACTAGCGGGGGTCGAACCTACGAGCAGTACTTC. Translated: CSASGTSGGRTYEQYF.

This chain joins TRBV7-9 and TRBJ2-5; a possible D gene is TRBD1 (5 bases). CDR1 and CDR2 from the germline V gene are SEHNR and FQNEAQ (reference sequence). V lost 5 bases and J lost 7, with 20 bases in between. The CDR3 consists of 15 residues. The CDR3 DNA reads TGTGCCAGCAGCCCCCAATTAACCGCTCAGGGGACCCAGTACTTC. It translates to CASSPQLTAQGTQYF.

The gene calls are TRBV5-1 and TRBJ2-1; D possibly matches TRBD1 or TRBD2 (5 bases each). The germline V gene has CDR1 SGHRS and CDR2 YFSETQ. The CDR3 extends over 15 amino acids. Between the trimmed V and J ends, which lost 4 bases and 4 bases, there was a span of 15 bases. CDR3 DNA sequence: TGCGCCAGCAGCGTTACGACAGAGGGATACAATGAGCAGTTCTTC. Its protein product is CASSVTTEGYNEQFF. Filled out from reference TRBV5-1 and TRBJ2-1, the complete variable domain reads KAGVTQTPRYLIKTRGQQVTLSCSPISGHRSVSWYQQTPGQGLQFLFEYFSETQRNKGNFPGRFSGRQFSNSRSEMNVSTLELGDSALYLCASSVTTEGYNEQFFGPGTRLTVL.

This rearrangement joins TRBV4-1 to TRBJ1-6; tentatively, D is TRBD1 (6 bases). Per the germline V gene, CDR1 is MGHRA and CDR2 is YSYEKL. The ends were cut back, 3 bases at V and 6 bases at J, with 18 bases in the middle. The CDR3 extends over 17 amino acids. CDR3 sequence reads: CASSQDSVPLVNSPLHF. The CDR3 DNA reads as TGCGCCAGCAGCCAGGACAGCGTACCCCTCGTTAATTCACCCCTCCACTTT.

The CDR3 reads CAGRWMGYTF. The CDR3 DNA reads as TGCGCCGGAAGGTGGATGGGCTACACCTTC. The rearrangement links TRBV5-1 to TRBJ1-2; D is unresolved. Trimming shortened V by 10 bases and J by 8 bases, and 12 bases separated the two germline ends. Germline-derived CDR1 and CDR2 are SGHRS and YFSETQ. The length of the CDR3 is 10 residues.

This rearrangement joins TRBV18 to TRBJ2-7; maybe TRBD1 (8 bases). The V end was cut by 6 bases, the J end by 3 bases, with 18 bases between. The CDR3 extends over 15 amino acids. Germline assignment: CDR1 KGHSH and CDR2 LQKENI. As DNA, the CDR3 is TGTGCCAGCTCGGACAGCGGGACAGGTGGCTACGAGCAGTACTTC. Its protein is CASSDSGTGGYEQYF.

The chain is built from TRBV6-5 and TRBJ1-1; weak D call: TRBD1 (6 bases). This CDR3 has 15 residues. The germline gives CDR1 MNHEY, CDR2 SVGAGI. The V end was cut by 2 bases, the J end by 7 bases, with 17 bases between. CDR3 in DNA: TGTGCCAGCAGTTACCGGGGACAAGTGTTGGGTGAAGCTTTCTTT. Translated, it gives CASSYRGQVLGEAFF.

The CDR3 sequence is CASSADTEAFF. The CDR3 nucleotides are TGTGCCAGCTCTGCCGACACTGAAGCTTTCTTT. The chain couples TRBV18 to TRBJ1-1, with no clear D. V lost 6 bases and J lost 3, with 5 bases in between. The CDR3 sequence is 11 residues long. Per germline, CDR1 KGHSH and CDR2 LQKENI. The variable domain in full, with the rest retrieved from reference TRBV18 and TRBJ1-1, is NAGVMQNPRHLVRRRGQEARLRCSPMKGHSHVYWYRQLPEEGLKFMVYLQKENIIDESGMPKERFSAEFPKEGPSILRIQQVVRGDSAAYFCASSADTEAFFGQGTRLTVV.

V gene TRBV19 combines with J gene TRBJ1-3, with D tentatively TRBD1 (6 bases). With 5 bases removed from V and 0 bases from J, the gap between germline ends came to 14 bases. The length of the CDR3 is 16 residues. From germline, CDR1 is LNHDA and CDR2 SQIVND (reference sequence). The CDR3 region is CASSAIQGTSGNTIYF. DNA of the CDR3: TGTGCCAGTAGTGCTATACAGGGTACCTCTGGAAACACCATATATTTT.

The table lists this clone with a count of one. Germline and junction disagree at one end, which may indicate a read error. The chain uses TRBV6-1 and TRBJ1-5; the D is unclear. This CDR3 region has 13 residues. CDR1 is MNHNS, CDR2 SASEGT, per germline. The CDR3 spells CASREGNNQPQHF. The CDR3 region has the DNA TGTGCCAGCAGGGAAGGAAACAATCAGCCCCAGCATTTT.

This sequence joins TRBV6-2 or TRBV6-3 and TRBJ2-5; 10 bases fit TRBD1. This CDR3 is 14 amino acids long. Looked up from germline, CDR1 is MNHEY and CDR2 is SVGEGT. Trimming removed 5 bases from V and 4 bases from J; junction bases left unmatched: 4. The CDR3 sequence is CASSGTGVPETQYF. The CDR3 DNA reads as TGTGCCAGCAGTGGGACAGGGGTGCCAGAGACCCAGTACTTC.

V and J are TRBV5-5 and TRBJ2-7, with 8 bases identical to TRBD1. The CDR3 loop spans 12 amino acids. Germline loops: CDR1 SGHKS, CDR2 YYEKEE (reference sequence). With 8 bases clipped from V and 4 bases from J, the junction kept 5 bases outside the gene matches. The CDR3 spells CASGQGSYEQYF. The CDR3 nucleotides are TGTGCCAGTGGACAGGGCTCTTACGAGCAGTACTTC.